The sequence of this T cell receptor beta chain was determined in a study of T cells in Graves' hyperthyroidism and ophthalmopathy. Using RNA transcripts as the source, TCR beta CDR3 regions were amplified. The HTBI primer set drove a first-round RT-PCR of the TCR CDR3. MiXCR, applied by TCRdb to the multiplex PCR reads, yields one record per CDR3 protein. The repertoire holds hundreds of thousands of distinct CDR3 sequences, with around 21% as singletons. This clonotype was observed at least ten times. This CDR3 contains 13 residues. V lost 2 bases and J lost 7; bases outside the gene matches: 1. Germline CDR1 reads SGHAT; CDR2 reads FQNNGV.

Material for sequencing was blood. The origin of this receptor is a man aged 30-40 years with Graves' ophthalmopathy. The J gene is TRBJ2-1, the V gene TRBV11-2; the match to TRBD2 covers 8 bases. CDR3 amino acids: CASSLIAGNEQFF. The CDR3 DNA is TGTGCCAGCAGCTTAATAGCGGGGAATGAGCAGTTCTTC.